Given below is one T cell receptor beta chain in context. These data come from a study of blood T cell repertoires in COVID-19. Study in general: PBMCs, B-cell-depleted T cells, or T cells provided the cDNA or gDNA that made up the material.

This CDR3 is 15 amino acids long. Germline CDR1 and CDR2: SGDLS and YYNGEE. The ends were cut back, 2 bases at V and 5 bases at J, with 15 bases in the middle. Sequenced by immunoSEQ multiplex PCR; TCRdb stores in-frame clones only, minus some. Of tens of thousands of clones listed, around 85% are singletons. Sequencing was performed on peripheral blood. The receptor was isolated from a man between 65 and 85 years old with acute or convalescent COVID-19. This chain connects TRBV9 to TRBJ2-3; D possibly corresponds to TRBD2 (7 bases). The CDR3 nucleotides are TGTGCCAGCAGCGTGGGGGGGCGACCCGGAGATACGCAGTATTTT. Amino acids: CASSVGGRPGDTQYF.